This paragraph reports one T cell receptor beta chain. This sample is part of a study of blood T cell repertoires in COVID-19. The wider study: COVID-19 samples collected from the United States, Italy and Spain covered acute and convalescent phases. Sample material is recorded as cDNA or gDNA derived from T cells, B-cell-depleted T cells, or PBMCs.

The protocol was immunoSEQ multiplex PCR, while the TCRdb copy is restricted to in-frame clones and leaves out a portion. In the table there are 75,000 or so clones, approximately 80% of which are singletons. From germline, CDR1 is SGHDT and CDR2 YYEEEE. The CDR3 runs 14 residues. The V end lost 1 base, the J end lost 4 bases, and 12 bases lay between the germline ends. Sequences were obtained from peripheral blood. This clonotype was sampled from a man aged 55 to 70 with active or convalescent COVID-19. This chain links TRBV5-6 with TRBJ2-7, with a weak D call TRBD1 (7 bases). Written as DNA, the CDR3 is TGTGCCAGCAGCTTGCCGCAGGGGGGTTACGAGCAGTACTTC. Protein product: CASSLPQGGYEQYF.